This TCR beta chain was sequenced for a study of T cells in Graves' hyperthyroidism and ophthalmopathy. PBMCs were derived from approximately 10 ml fresh peripheral blood. On this clonotype: Its antigen remains unidentified.

Study conclusions and caveats: The authors' 13 V-J model separated ophthalmopathy from stable hyperthyroidism.

The V and J ends lost 7 bases and 0 bases, in that order; junction bases with no gene match: 9. Germline V gene lookup returns CDR1 LNHNV and CDR2 YYDKDF (reference sequence). The CDR3 length is 17 residues. RNA transcripts yielded amplified TCR beta CDR3 regions. A first-round RT-PCR of the TCR CDR3 used the HTBI primer set. TCRdb processed the multiplex PCR reads anew with MiXCR; each CDR3 protein has one entry. Of 750,000 to 900,000 distinct CDR3 sequences listed, roughly 37% are singletons. Specimen: blood. This chain connects TRBV15 to TRBJ1-5, with TRBD1 identical over 10 bases. The sequence was obtained from a man between 18 and 29 years old with Graves' hyperthyroidism. CDR3 DNA sequence: TGTGCCACCACCGGGACAGGGGCCCGTTATAGCAATCAGCCCCAGCATTTT. Its translation: CATTGTGARYSNQPQHF.